This record covers a single TCR beta chain. Across 20 to 25 US areas, participants ranged in age from about 18 to 100 years. The data derive from a study of blood T cell repertoires in COVID-19. For the study at large: The United States, Italy and Spain provided the acute and convalescent COVID-19 samples.

As processed by the authors: It was from reference gene primer amplification that nucleated cell counts were estimated. TCRdb's table, derived via immunoSEQ multiplex PCR, lists solely in-frame clones and lacks some. That table supplies the V and J calls and clone size; D and trimming were determined from the DNA. Counted here are 250,000 to 350,000 clones, roughly 90% occurring once; the ten biggest clones make up 2.9%. The TCR sequence derives from a woman between 50 and 59 years old who had been exposed to COVID-19. The sample consisted of PBMCs or T cells enriched from blood (not recorded which).

CDR3: CATSRGDRGRGAFF. Written as DNA, the CDR3 is TGTGCCACCAGCAGAGGGGACAGGGGGCGCGGAGCTTTCTTT. J is TRBJ1-1 and V is TRBV15; 12 nucleotides match TRBD1. With V trimmed by 1 base and J by 10 bases, 4 bases remained unmatched. This CDR3 region has 14 residues. Germline lookup yields CDR1 LNHNV and CDR2 YYDKDF (reference sequence).